This T cell receptor (beta chain) was documented in a study of blood T cell repertoires in COVID-19. Study-level background: Spain, Italy and the United States supplied samples that represented acute and convalescent COVID-19.

TCRdb keeps only in-frame clones here, not all; method: immunoSEQ multiplex PCR. The sample shows 200,000 or so clones, about 86% of them seen only once. Germline values: CDR1 SGHRS, CDR2 YFSETQ. The CDR3 sequence is 14 residues long. V lost 4 bases to trimming and J lost 6 bases, with 17 bases between them. The participants were between about 18 and 90 years old and came from 20 to 30 US areas. Assignment of participants to cohorts was predicated upon participant-reported clinical history. This clone has only one observation. Distinct nucleotide sequences in the sample also encode this CDR3. The V gene is TRBV5-1, the J gene TRBJ2-7, with a tentative D call TRBD2 (6 bases). The sequenced sample consisted of PBMCs or T cells enriched from blood (not recorded which). This sequence originates from a woman aged 40 to 50 with acute COVID-19. CDR3 sequence (DNA): TGCGCCAGCAGCATCACACTGGACGGGGGCGAGCAGTACTTC. It is translated as CASSITLDGGEQYF.